This T cell receptor (beta chain) was recorded in a study of cytomegalovirus exposure and HLA in healthy donors. The overall study: Researchers previously reported finding roughly 120 million unique TCR beta sequences from roughly 200 million T cells. Findings and caveats of the study: Solely CMV serostatus was available to characterize immune exposure. Some V segments could not be told apart, so they were left out, TRBV6-2 and TRBV6-3 among them. In an earlier analysis, productive rearrangement rates for most beta V segments clustered near 87% or 30%.

In the PCR, 60 Vbeta and 13 Jbeta primers were used. Some clones are missing from TCRdb's copy, which holds only in-frame ones; the method was immunoSEQ multiplex PCR. This specimen shows about 130,000 clones; the ten leading clones hold approximately 2.6%. As regards this clone: Its specificity is not known.

Germline V gene lookup returns CDR1 GTSNPN and CDR2 SVGIG (reference sequence). The CDR3 is 13 residues long. V dropped 3 bases and J dropped 4; count of bases not matched to a gene: 3. The sequencing input was PBMCs. The genes are TRBV30 and TRBJ2-1; 7 nucleotides line up with TRBD1. The sequence was obtained from a man in his thirties or forties in good health and CMV-seronegative. The CDR3 is CAWRRGRYNEQFF. DNA of the CDR3: TGTGCCTGGAGGAGGGGGCGATACAATGAGCAGTTCTTC.